The next 9 T cell receptor beta chains were all read from a single sample in a study of human T cells and chemical hapten exposure. TCRdb reprocessed the RACE reads with MiXCR, giving one entry per CDR3 protein. This sample has approximately 340,000 distinct CDR3 sequences, with 6% to 8.5% found just once. Sample time point: patch test 1, 2 weeks after DPC sensitization. Treatment noted: therapeutic diphenylcyclopropenone sensitization with weekly scalp DPC. Here the sequenced sample was whole blood, taken in connection with sensitization to the hapten diphenylcyclopropenone (DPC). These receptors were obtained from a woman under 30 with alopecia areata. Some clones in this sample may be carry-over from other donors' samples.

This chain links TRBV6-2 or TRBV6-3 with TRBJ2-5, with 7 bases aligning to TRBD1. Germline values: CDR1 MNHEY, CDR2 SVGEGT. The V and J ends lost 2 bases and 4 bases, in that order; junction bases with no gene match: 7. The CDR3 has 15 residues. This chain's CDR3 is CASSYDRESLETQYF. In DNA form, the CDR3 reads TGTGCCAGCAGTTACGACAGGGAAAGCTTAGAGACCCAGTACTTC.

This clonotype was picked up a small number of times. This chain connects TRBV3-1 to TRBJ1-1, with 8 bases fitting TRBD1. Per germline, CDR1 LGHDT and CDR2 YNNKEL (reference sequence). J lost 8 bases, V lost 6 bases, and 5 bases had no gene match. The CDR3 is 12 amino acids. The CDR3, as DNA: TGTGCCAGCAGGGAGACAGGGGAGGAAGCTTTCTTT. Protein sequence: CASRETGEEAFF.

This clonotype has more than one count but fewer than ten. One end of the junction is discordant with germline, which a read error may explain. The chain recombines TRBV7-7 with TRBJ2-5, with 7 bases fitting TRBD2. CDR1 is SSHAT and CDR2 is FNYEAQ in the germline V gene (reference sequence). The CDR3 spans 15 residues. CDR3 DNA: TGTGCTAGCAGCTTAGGTAGCGGGCCCCAAGAGACCCAGTACTTC. Amino acid sequence: CASSLGSGPQETQYF.

This clonotype has a count of ten or more. V is TRBV9 and J is TRBJ2-3; no clear D. CDR3 length: 11 residues. V lost 7 bases, J lost 4 bases, and 7 bases lay in between. CDR1 and CDR2 (germline): SGDLS, YYNGEE. The CDR3 is CASSVADTQYF. The CDR3 DNA reads as TGTGCCAGCTCAGTGGCAGATACGCAGTATTTT.

This clonotype was observed many times. This sequence joins TRBV27 and TRBJ2-3, with D perhaps TRBD1 (6 bases). The CDR3 spans 18 residues. Per the germline V gene, CDR1 is MNHEY and CDR2 is SMNVEV (reference sequence). V was trimmed by 3 bases and J by 1 base, leaving 20 bases between them. CDR3 bases: TGTGCCAGCAGTTTCGGGGACATAGCTCTGGGGGGCACAGATACGCAGTATTTT. Encoded protein: CASSFGDIALGGTDTQYF.

The chain uses TRBV5-5 and TRBJ2-2; D may be TRBD2 (5 bases). The germline CDR1 and CDR2 sequences are SGHKS and YYEKEE (reference sequence). The CDR3 covers 15 residues. Trimming left V 1 base short and J 7 bases short, with 14 bases between. The CDR3 nucleotides read TGTGCCAGCAGCTTGAACCGGGGTGGTAACGGGGAGCTGTTTTTT. Protein: CASSLNRGGNGELFF.

The chain combines TRBV5-1 with TRBJ2-1, with 9 bases aligning to TRBD2. The CDR3 runs to 21 residues. With 1 base clipped from V and 4 bases from J, the junction kept 21 bases outside the gene matches. Germline loops: CDR1 SGHRS, CDR2 YFSETQ. The CDR3 sequence is CASSLSSYFRSSGGQYNEQFF. The CDR3 region has the DNA TGCGCCAGCAGCTTGTCGTCCTATTTCCGGAGTAGCGGGGGCCAATACAATGAGCAGTTCTTC.

The chain carries TRBV9 and TRBJ2-3, with D tentatively TRBD1 (5 bases). Per germline, CDR1 SGDLS and CDR2 YYNGEE. V gave up 1 base and J gave up 2 bases, with 8 bases separating them. The CDR3 has 14 amino acids. The CDR3 here is CASSVRQHTDTQYF. DNA for the CDR3: TGTGCCAGCAGCGTAAGACAGCACACAGATACGCAGTATTTT.

This clonotype was detected only a few times. CDR3 bases: TGTGCCAGCAGCCCGCGGGCCAACACCGGGGAGCTGTTTTTT. It specifies CASSPRANTGELFF. This chain links TRBV7-2 with TRBJ2-2, with TRBD2 as a possible D gene (5 bases). The CDR3 length is 14 residues. Trimming left V 5 bases short and J 2 bases short, with 9 bases between. Germline values: CDR1 SGHTA, CDR2 FQGNSA.